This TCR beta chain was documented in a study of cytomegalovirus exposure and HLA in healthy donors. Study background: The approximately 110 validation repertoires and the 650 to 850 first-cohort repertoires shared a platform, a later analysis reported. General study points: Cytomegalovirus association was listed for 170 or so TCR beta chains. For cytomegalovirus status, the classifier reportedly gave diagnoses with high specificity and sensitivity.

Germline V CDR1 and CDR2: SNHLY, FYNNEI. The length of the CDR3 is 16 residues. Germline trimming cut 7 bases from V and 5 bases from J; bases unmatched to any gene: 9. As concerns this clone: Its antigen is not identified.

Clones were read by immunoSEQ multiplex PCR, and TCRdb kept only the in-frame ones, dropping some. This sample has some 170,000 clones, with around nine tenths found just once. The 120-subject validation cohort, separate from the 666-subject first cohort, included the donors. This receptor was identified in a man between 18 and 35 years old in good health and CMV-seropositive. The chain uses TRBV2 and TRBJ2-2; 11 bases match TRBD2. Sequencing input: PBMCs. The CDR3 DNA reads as TGTGCCAGCAAATCTAGCGGGGGGCCGGGGACCGGGGAGCTGTTTTTT. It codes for CASKSSGGPGTGELFF.